These 19 T cell receptor beta chains share one sample of origin, sequenced in a study of regulatory T cells in long-lasting Graves disease. Sample time point: newly diagnosed GD, antithyroid drugs for less than 3 months. From PBMCs, RNA was extracted and then used to make the TCR library. Construction of TCR beta libraries relied on iRepertoire HTBI primers and on Arm-PCR targeting CDR3 regions. MiXCR was run by TCRdb on the multiplex PCR reads, yielding one entry per CDR3 protein. The sample has hundreds of thousands of distinct CDR3 sequences, less than 20% seen once; the top ten hold around 18%. The same specimen was also included in a second study, on T cells in Graves' hyperthyroidism and ophthalmopathy.

Material: peripheral blood mononuclear cells (PBMCs), obtained at new diagnosis, from a patient treated with antithyroid drugs. The receptor set was obtained from a woman aged 25-40 years with Graves disease.

This clonotype was observed at least ten times. The chain joins TRBV7-3 to TRBJ1-6; unclear D gene. The CDR3 extends over 12 amino acids. The germline gives CDR1 SGHTA, CDR2 FQGTGA. V gave up 3 bases and J gave up 8 bases, with 5 bases separating them. CDR3 sequence: CASSFPDSPLHF. In DNA form, the CDR3 reads TGTGCCAGCAGCTTCCCGGATTCACCCCTCCACTTT.

This clonotype was seen a few times. The genes are TRBV6-1 and TRBJ1-3; D unclear. Germline lookup yields CDR1 MNHNS and CDR2 SASEGT. The CDR3 extends over 13 amino acids. Trimming removed 8 bases from V and 2 bases from J, with 10 bases in between. The chain's CDR3 is CASGKVAGNTIYF. The CDR3 DNA is TGTGCCAGCGGGAAAGTGGCTGGAAACACCATATATTTT.

This clonotype was observed at least ten times. This sequence joins TRBV5-1 and TRBJ1-2; D is possibly TRBD1 (5 bases). Trimming removed 0 bases at V and 4 bases at J, with 13 bases between. CDR3 size: 15 residues. The germline gives CDR1 SGHRS, CDR2 YFSETQ. CDR3 DNA: TGCGCCAGCAGCTTGGAAGGCTCGACAGTCTATGGCTACACCTTC. Translated: CASSLEGSTVYGYTF.

The genes are TRBV30 and TRBJ2-3; D remains unclear. CDR1 is GTSNPN and CDR2 is SVGIG in the germline V gene (reference sequence). Trimming took off 2 bases at V and 7 bases at J, with 10 bases between the two ends. The CDR3 runs to 12 residues. The CDR3 spells CAWSPRPNTQYF. DNA of the CDR3: TGTGCCTGGAGTCCCAGGCCGAATACGCAGTATTTT.

This clonotype occurred many times. The chain links TRBV27 to TRBJ2-5, with D possibly being TRBD1 (6 bases). The V end lost 3 bases, the J end lost 3 bases, and 17 bases lay between the germline ends. The CDR3 length is 16 residues. Germline V gives CDR1 MNHEY, CDR2 SMNVEV (reference sequence). CDR3 sequence: CASSLSGFDRKETQYF. The DNA for the CDR3 is TGTGCCAGCAGTTTGTCTGGTTTTGACAGGAAAGAGACCCAGTACTTC.

The rearrangement uses TRBV7-2 and TRBJ1-5, with 9 bases matching TRBD1. Germline values: CDR1 SGHTA, CDR2 FQGNSA. Germline trimming cut 6 bases from V and 7 bases from J; bases unmatched to any gene: 10. The CDR3 is 15 residues long. The CDR3 loop is CASSSQGAQGQPQHF. In DNA, the CDR3 is TGTGCCAGCAGTTCACAGGGGGCCCAAGGGCAGCCCCAGCATTTT.

This rearrangement joins TRBV5-1 to TRBJ2-3; D might be TRBD1 (5 bases). Germline values: CDR1 SGHRS, CDR2 YFSETQ. CDR3 length: 15 residues. V lost 1 base and J 1 base, leaving 10 bases between the germline ends. The CDR3 nucleotides read TGCGCCAGCAGCTTGTCCGGACAACGCACAGATACGCAGTATTTT. Translation: CASSLSGQRTDTQYF.

In this sample, this clonotype turned up many times. The CDR3 DNA follows: TGTGCCAGCACCCCTTCGGGCTTCGGTGAAAAACTGTTTTTT. This codes for CASTPSGFGEKLFF. The chain recombines TRBV7-2 with TRBJ1-4, with D uncertain. The V and J ends lost 7 bases and 7 bases respectively, with 16 bases between them. Germline values: CDR1 SGHTA, CDR2 FQGNSA. This CDR3 contains 14 residues.

Many counts were recorded for this clonotype. This chain links TRBV6-1 with TRBJ2-1; 14 bases are a match to TRBD2. The CDR3 spans 15 residues. V lost 3 bases to trimming and J lost 6 bases; unmatched junction nucleotides: 1. Germline values: CDR1 MNHNS, CDR2 SASEGT. In DNA, the CDR3 is TGTGCCAGCAGTGAGGGACTAGCGGGAGTCAATGAGCAGTTCTTC. Amino acid sequence: CASSEGLAGVNEQFF.

V is TRBV14 and J is TRBJ1-2; the D gene is possibly TRBD1 (5 bases). Germline CDR1 SGHDN, CDR2 FVKESK. The germline V and J ends were trimmed by 0 bases and 2 bases, with 10 bases remaining between them. The CDR3 is made up of 15 amino acids. CDR3 sequence (DNA): TGTGCCAGCAGCCAAGATACGACAGCCAACTATGGCTACACCTTC. It codes for CASSQDTTANYGYTF. Looking up the rest from reference TRBV14 and TRBJ1-2 gives the full variable domain: EAGVTQFPSHSVIEKGQTVTLRCDPISGHDNLYWYRRVMGKEIKFLLHFVKESKQDESGMPNNRFLAERTGGTYSTLKVQPAELEDSGVYFCASSQDTTANYGYTFGSGTRLTVV.

At least ten counts were recorded for this clonotype. The chain employs TRBV20-1 and TRBJ2-7, with TRBD2 identical over 7 bases. The CDR3 is 16 amino acids. Per the germline V gene, CDR1 is DFQATT and CDR2 is SNEGSKA (reference sequence). V was pared by 3 bases and J by 1 base, with 12 bases of the junction left unmatched. CDR3 sequence (DNA): TGCAGTGCTAGGGGTCGGCCTAGCGGTTTTTCCTACGAGCAGTACTTC. This gives the protein CSARGRPSGFSYEQYF.

V gene TRBV9 combines with J gene TRBJ1-6; a possible D gene is TRBD1 (6 bases). The germline V and J ends were trimmed by 3 bases and 7 bases, with 14 bases remaining between them. Germline lookup yields CDR1 SGDLS and CDR2 YYNGEE. The CDR3 extends over 15 amino acids. CDR3 sequence: CASSEGVGWNSPLHF. The CDR3 coding sequence is TGTGCCAGCAGCGAGGGGGTAGGGTGGAATTCACCCCTCCACTTT.

The sample holds many counts of this clonotype. CDR3 sequence: CASSLWDQETQYF. CDR3 nucleotide sequence: TGTGCCAGCAGTTTATGGGACCAAGAGACCCAGTACTTC. The chain employs TRBV12-3 or TRBV12-4 and TRBJ2-5; unclear D gene. The CDR3 has 13 amino acids. V gave up 2 bases and J gave up 0 bases, with 4 bases separating them.

The chain combines TRBV2 with TRBJ2-3; TRBD1 aligns across 7 bases. With V trimmed by 6 bases and J by 3 bases, 6 bases remained unmatched. Germline lookup yields CDR1 SNHLY and CDR2 FYNNEI. The CDR3 is 14 residues long. As DNA, the CDR3 is TGTGCCAGCAGAGTGGGACAGATAACAGATACGCAGTATTTT. Amino acid sequence: CASRVGQITDTQYF.

This clonotype has more than one count but fewer than ten. The CDR3 loop reads CASLPVSDVGNTIYF. DNA of the CDR3: TGTGCCAGCCTACCGGTGAGCGACGTGGGAAACACCATATATTTT. The genes are TRBV7-9 and TRBJ1-3, with D unresolved. Trimming left V 8 bases short and J 4 bases short, with 18 bases between. Germline assignment: CDR1 SEHNR and CDR2 FQNEAQ (reference sequence). The CDR3 extends over 15 amino acids.

This clonotype was detected ten times or more. The V call is TRBV20-1, the J call TRBJ1-1; D gene unclear. This CDR3 is built from 11 residues. The germline V gene encodes CDR1 DFQATT and CDR2 SNEGSKA (reference sequence). Trimming pared 0 bases from V and 10 bases from J, leaving 9 bases between. CDR3 loop: CSARDGFGAFF. The CDR3 region has the DNA TGCAGTGCTAGAGACGGGTTCGGAGCTTTCTTT.

This clonotype was recorded many times. The chain carries TRBV6-1 and TRBJ2-7; 8 bases are shared with TRBD1. Looked up from germline, CDR1 is MNHNS and CDR2 is SASEGT. This CDR3 spans 14 amino acids. The J segment lost 4 bases and the V segment lost 7 bases, leaving 9 bases of the junction unmatched. Here the CDR3 reads CASNMDRAGYEQYF. The CDR3 DNA is TGTGCCAGCAACATGGACAGGGCTGGATACGAGCAGTACTTC.

This clonotype was counted at least ten times. The J gene is TRBJ2-1, the V gene TRBV6-1, with D maybe TRBD2 (6 bases). CDR3 length: 14 amino acids. The germline V gene has CDR1 MNHNS and CDR2 SASEGT. The V and J ends lost 6 bases and 4 bases respectively, with 13 bases between them. In DNA, the CDR3 is TGTGCCAGCAGCGGGACTGGGGCTTACAATGAGCAGTTCTTC. This sequence encodes CASSGTGAYNEQFF.

This clonotype was observed a handful of times. The rearrangement joins TRBV5-1 to TRBJ1-4; the match to TRBD1 covers 10 bases. The CDR3 runs to 15 residues. Germline V gene lookup returns CDR1 SGHRS and CDR2 YFSETQ. The J segment lost 7 bases and the V segment lost 3 bases, leaving 6 bases of the junction unmatched. CDR3: CASSSEGQGFEKLFF. The CDR3 nucleotides are TGCGCCAGCAGCTCCGAGGGACAGGGGTTTGAAAAACTGTTTTTT.